This section outlines one T cell receptor beta chain sequence together with its context. The data stem from a study of blood T cell repertoires in COVID-19. Enrollees, about 18 to 95 years old, lived in approximately 24 US areas. TCRdb keeps only in-frame clones here, not all; method: immunoSEQ multiplex PCR. The sample carries about 230,000 clones, about 85% recorded once. V dropped 8 bases and J dropped 2 bases, with 10 bases sitting between them. CDR3 length: 13 residues. Germline lookup yields CDR1 SNHLY and CDR2 FYNNEI. This chain uses TRBV2 with TRBJ1-5, with D perhaps matching TRBD1 (5 bases). Sequenced material: PBMCs or T cells enriched from blood (not recorded which). The sequence was obtained from a man aged 30 to 45 who had recovered from COVID-19. This chain's CDR3 is CASASGGNQPQHF. The DNA of the CDR3 is TGTGCCAGCGCCTCGGGGGGCAATCAGCCCCAGCATTTT.